This entry describes one T cell receptor (beta chain). Antigen: not known. Investigators isolated RNA and reverse transcribed it into cDNA to act as the sequencing template. Data came from immunoSEQ multiplex PCR; TCRdb stores just in-frame clones and leaves some out. This sample has 150,000 to 200,000 clones; 50% to 75% occur once, and the top ten carry 16%. The sample originates from a study of CD8+ T cells in alopecia areata. Study-wide points: Tofacitinib yielded significantly lower scalp clonality and fewer expanded CD8+ clones among the top 100.

Treatment given: oral pan-JAK inhibitor, 5-10 mg twice daily. From PBMCs, CD4+ and CD8+ T cells were sorted. The CDR3 extends over 14 amino acids. The junction had 5 bases not matched to a gene; V was cut back by 5 bases and J by 4 bases. Germline lookup yields CDR1 SNHLY and CDR2 FYNNEI. The sequenced sample was CD4+ T cells sorted from blood, obtained at approximately week 55, from a patient treated with tofacitinib. The origin of this receptor is a human donor with alopecia areata. V and J are TRBV2 and TRBJ1-3; 7 bases fit TRBD1. CDR3 sequence: CASSSDRVGNTIYF. CDR3 DNA sequence: TGTGCCAGCAGTAGCGACAGGGTCGGAAACACCATATATTTT.